The entry that follows covers one TCR beta chain sequence. The antigen is not known. These data originate in a study of CD8 T cells in ankylosing spondylitis. The V and J ends lost 6 bases and 0 bases respectively, with 8 bases between them. The CDR3 sequence is 13 residues long. Looked up from germline, CDR1 is MNHEY and CDR2 is SMNVEV (reference sequence). A quantitative 5'-RACE method, one with molecular barcodes, was used to make TCR beta libraries. One entry per CDR3 protein results from TCRdb running MiXCR on the 5' RACE reads. The sample has under 250,000 distinct CDR3 sequences; around 10% are singletons. Regarding the study as a whole: Clones linked to disease were reported to show significant enrichment in matched ankylosing spondylitis synovial fluid. Roughly eight highly homologous variants made up a TCR beta motif that seemed to typify ankylosing spondylitis blood. A CD8+ phenotype characterized the disease-linked clones, which were relatively rare in peripheral blood.

The clonotype was recovered from a male donor with ankylosing spondylitis or in good health (not recorded which). The chain is built from TRBV27 and TRBJ1-1; D gene uncertain. The sample comprised blood, either unsorted or a sorted T cell fraction (not recorded which). CDR3 bases: TGTGCCAGCAGGAAATTCATGAACACTGAAGCTTTCTTT. As protein: CASRKFMNTEAFF.